One and the same sample provided the 21 T cell receptor beta chains below, sequenced in a study of cytomegalovirus exposure and HLA in healthy donors. Both 60 Vbeta primers and 13 Jbeta primers went into the PCR. This table comes from immunoSEQ multiplex PCR, and its TCRdb copy is limited to in-frame clones, with some not included. The data contain about 130,000 clones, over 9.5% of them singletons. The sample consisted of PBMCs. The receptors shown here come from a woman under 30 in good health and CMV-seropositive.

V usage is TRBV11-3 and J usage is TRBJ2-7; D uncertain. V shed 0 bases and J shed 1 base, with 19 bases lying between them. The CDR3 loop spans 18 amino acids. The germline gives CDR1 SGHNT, CDR2 YENEEA. CDR3 DNA sequence: TGTGCCAGCAGCTTAGATCTATTTTCCGCTGGTCCGTCCTACGAGCAGTACTTC. Amino acid sequence: CASSLDLFSAGPSYEQYF.

The chain employs TRBV7-6 and TRBJ2-1; 9 positions match TRBD1. Looked up from germline, CDR1 is SGHVS and CDR2 is FNYEAQ. The CDR3 contains 16 residues. The J segment lost 7 bases and the V segment lost 4 bases, leaving 11 bases of the junction unmatched. DNA of the CDR3: TGTGCCAGCAGCTCCCTTCCGGGACAGGGTGAGAATGAGCAGTTCTTC. It encodes CASSSLPGQGENEQFF.

In this sample, this clone turned up a few times. The chain combines TRBV10-1 with TRBJ1-2; TRBD1 aligns across 10 bases. Unmatched junction bases numbered 22, after V lost 8 bases and J lost 7 bases. The CDR3 has 18 residues. Germline-derived CDR1 and CDR2 are WNHNN and SYGVQD (reference sequence). The CDR3 bases are TGCGCCAGCCGGATAACGACAGGGGGCGCGATCCCTATGGCTGGCTACACCTTC. It yields the protein CASRITTGGAIPMAGYTF.

This clone was found a few times. The V and J genes are TRBV25-1 and TRBJ1-5; D is perhaps TRBD1 (5 bases). CDR1 is MGHDK and CDR2 is SYGVNS in the germline V gene. The CDR3 contains 15 residues. The V end was cut by 4 bases, the J end by 6 bases, with 16 bases between. CDR3 sequence (DNA): TGTGCCAGCAGTGCTCCCGGGGGTTTTGGTCAGCCCCAGCATTTT. Translated, it gives CASSAPGGFGQPQHF. Based on the CDR3 plus reference TRBV25-1 and TRBJ1-5, the full variable domain is EADIYQTPRYLVIGTGKKITLECSQTMGHDKMYWYQQDPGMELHLIHYSYGVNSTEKGDLSSESTVSRIRTEHFPLTLESARPSHTSQYLCASSAPGGFGQPQHFGDGTRLSIL.

The gene calls are TRBV30 and TRBJ1-1; a weak D match, TRBD1 (6 bases). The CDR3 totals 14 residues. Trimming stripped 0 bases from V and 7 bases from J, with 15 bases between. CDR1 is GTSNPN and CDR2 is SVGIG in the germline V gene (reference sequence). The CDR3 nucleotides read TGTGCCTGGAGTGTACGGGTGGGGGCGGTTGAAGCTTTCTTT. Translating gives CAWSVRVGAVEAFF.

The rearrangement links TRBV6-4 to TRBJ2-2; D gene ambiguous. Germline V gene sequence: CDR1 MRHNA, CDR2 SNTAGT. Trimming left V 3 bases short and J 1 base short, with 9 bases between. CDR3 length: 15 residues. The CDR3, as DNA: TGTGCCAGCAGTGAGAGTGCAGGGAACACCGGGGAGCTGTTTTTT. It specifies CASSESAGNTGELFF.

The chain employs TRBV7-3 and TRBJ1-1, with 7 bases fitting TRBD1. This CDR3 region has 15 residues. V dropped 1 base and J dropped 4; count of bases not matched to a gene: 6. The germline gives CDR1 SGHTA, CDR2 FQGTGA. CDR3 sequence (DNA): TGTGCCAGCAGCTTAAATGACAGGGAGTTCACTGAAGCTTTCTTT. This gives the protein CASSLNDREFTEAFF.

This clone came up a few times. The gene calls are TRBV27 and TRBJ2-5; D remains ambiguous. Germline CDR1 reads MNHEY; CDR2 reads SMNVEV (reference sequence). Trimming took off 5 bases at V and 4 bases at J, with 14 bases between the two ends. The CDR3 covers 14 residues. This CDR3 reads CASSLGAGSETQYF. Here the CDR3 DNA reads TGTGCCAGCAGTCTGGGCGCCGGATCAGAGACCCAGTACTTC.

The rearrangement joins TRBV9 to TRBJ1-3; tentative D call: TRBD1 (5 bases). Germline V lookup: CDR1 SGDLS, CDR2 YYNGEE. The CDR3 is made up of 15 amino acids. The V gene lost 4 bases and the J gene lost 2 bases, with 13 bases spanning the gap. The CDR3 protein is CASSPQVKTGNTIYF. The CDR3 region has the DNA TGTGCCAGCAGCCCACAGGTAAAGACTGGAAACACCATATATTTT.

The rearrangement links TRBV15 to TRBJ1-4; 9 bases map to TRBD1. V was clipped by 4 bases and J by 4 bases; unmatched bases: 7. This CDR3 contains 16 residues. Germline V gene sequence: CDR1 LNHNV, CDR2 YYDKDF (reference sequence). In DNA form, the CDR3 reads TGTGCCACCAGCACTTGGACAGGGGCCGATAATGAAAAACTGTTTTTT. Its translation: CATSTWTGADNEKLFF.

This clone was counted a few times. The chain links TRBV1 to TRBJ2-3; the listed D gene, TRBD2, was not tested against the DNA. TRBV1 is annotated as a pseudogene. The CDR3 spans 13 residues. The CDR3 bases are TGCACCAGCAGCCCACTGGTCCCAGATACGCAGTATTTT. It is translated as CTSSPLVPDTQYF.

The rearrangement links TRBV10-2 to TRBJ2-2; D is perhaps TRBD1 (5 bases). Germline lookup yields CDR1 WSHSY and CDR2 SAAADI. The CDR3 has 16 amino acids. V was pared by 11 bases and J by 5 bases, with 24 bases between. The CDR3 reads CASTGEATSRTGELFF. CDR3 nucleotides: TGCGCCTCTACAGGAGAAGCCACCTCGCGGACCGGGGAGCTGTTTTTT.

There are a few counts of this clone. The gene calls are TRBV2 and TRBJ1-4, with D possibly TRBD1 on 5 matching bases. There are 15 residues in the CDR3. CDR1 and CDR2 from the germline V gene are SNHLY and FYNNEI. The ends were cut back, 4 bases at V and 9 bases at J, with 18 bases in the middle. The CDR3 nucleotides are TGTGCCAGCAGTGCCCTGAAAGGGGTAATGAAAAAACTGTTTTTT. Its translation is CASSALKGVMKKLFF.

This clone occurred a few times. The chain joins TRBV4-1 to TRBJ2-7, with 10 nucleotides matching TRBD1. This CDR3 comprises 17 residues. The junction had 7 bases not matched to a gene; V was cut back by 0 bases and J by 2 bases. The germline V gene encodes CDR1 MGHRA and CDR2 YSYEKL. The CDR3 DNA sequence: TGCGCCAGCAGCCAAGAAATTCCCGGGACAGGGGCCTACGAGCAGTACTTC. Translating gives CASSQEIPGTGAYEQYF.

This clone occurred a few times. CDR3 sequence reads: CASRSQGTPDTQYF. The CDR3 DNA reads TGCGCCAGCAGGTCACAGGGTACGCCAGATACGCAGTATTTT. The rearrangement joins TRBV5-1 to TRBJ2-3; TRBD1 might be the D (6 bases). The V end was cut by 5 bases, the J end by 4 bases, with 14 bases between. Looked up from germline, CDR1 is SGHRS and CDR2 is YFSETQ. The CDR3 consists of 14 residues.

Only a few counts were recorded for this clone. V and J are TRBV7-6 and TRBJ2-7; 9 nucleotides line up with TRBD1. In germline, CDR1 is SGHVS, CDR2 FNYEAQ. The trim removed 4 bases at V and 5 bases at J, leaving 0 bases unmatched. The CDR3 has 12 amino acids. The CDR3: CASSWTGDEQYF. The CDR3 DNA is TGTGCCAGCAGCTGGACAGGGGACGAGCAGTACTTC.

V gene TRBV15 combines with J gene TRBJ1-1; 7 nucleotides agree with TRBD1. Germline CDR1 reads LNHNV; CDR2 reads YYDKDF (reference sequence). The CDR3 covers 15 residues. With 4 bases clipped from V and 0 bases from J, the junction kept 5 bases outside the gene matches. The CDR3 coding sequence is TGTGCCACCAGCATCCTCCAGGGGGTGAACACTGAAGCTTTCTTT. This codes for CATSILQGVNTEAFF. The variable domain in full, with the rest retrieved from reference TRBV15 and TRBJ1-1, is DAMVIQNPRYQVTQFGKPVTLSCSQTLNHNVMYWYQQKSSQAPKLLFHYYDKDFNNEADTPDNFQSRRPNTSFCFLDIRSPGLGDTAMYLCATSILQGVNTEAFFGQGTRLTVV.

This clone turned up a few times. The identical CDR3 is also encoded by other nucleotide sequences in the sample. The rearrangement uses TRBV28 and TRBJ1-2; D unclear. V shed 1 base and J shed 4 bases, with 4 bases lying between them. In germline, CDR1 is MDHEN, CDR2 SYDVKM. CDR3 length equals 12 residues. In nucleotides, the CDR3 is TGTGCCAGCAGTTTATCGAGCTATGGCTACACCTTC. Its translation: CASSLSSYGYTF.

This clone was seen a few times. CDR3 in DNA: TGTGCCAGCAACGACAGGGAAAGGCCCTCCTACGAGCAGTACTTC. Translated: CASNDRERPSYEQYF. V is TRBV2 and J is TRBJ2-7; 7 bases map to TRBD1. This CDR3 spans 15 amino acids. The ends lost 7 bases at V and 0 bases at J; junction bases unmatched: 9. Germline assignment: CDR1 SNHLY and CDR2 FYNNEI.

The V and J genes are TRBV19 and TRBJ2-2; 7 bases are a match to TRBD1. Trimming removed 5 bases from V and 5 bases from J; junction bases left unmatched: 8. Germline V CDR1 and CDR2: LNHDA, SQIVND (reference sequence). The CDR3 runs to 15 residues. The CDR3 reads CASSRLDRETGELFF. In DNA form, the CDR3 reads TGTGCCAGTAGTCGACTTGACAGGGAAACCGGGGAGCTGTTTTTT.

This clone was seen a handful of times. The chain joins TRBV5-5 to TRBJ1-3; D gene uncertain. Between the trimmed V and J ends, which lost 4 bases and 4 bases, there was a span of 18 bases. In germline, CDR1 is SGHKS, CDR2 YYEKEE (reference sequence). The CDR3 is 16 residues long. The CDR3 region is CASSQYRTAGGNTIYF. The DNA for the CDR3 is TGTGCCAGCAGCCAATACCGGACGGCGGGGGGAAACACCATATATTTT.